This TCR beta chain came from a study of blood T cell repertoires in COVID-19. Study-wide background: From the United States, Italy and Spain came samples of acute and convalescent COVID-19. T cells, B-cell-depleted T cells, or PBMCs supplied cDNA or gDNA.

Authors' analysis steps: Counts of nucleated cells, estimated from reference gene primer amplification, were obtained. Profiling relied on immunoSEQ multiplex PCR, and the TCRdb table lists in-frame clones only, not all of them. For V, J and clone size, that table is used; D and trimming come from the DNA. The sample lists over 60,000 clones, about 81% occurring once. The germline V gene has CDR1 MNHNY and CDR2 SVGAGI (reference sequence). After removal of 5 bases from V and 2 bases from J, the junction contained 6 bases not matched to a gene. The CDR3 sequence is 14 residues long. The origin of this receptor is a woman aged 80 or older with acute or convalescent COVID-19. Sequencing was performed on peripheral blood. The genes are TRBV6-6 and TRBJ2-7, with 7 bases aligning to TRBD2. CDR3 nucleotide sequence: TGTGCCAGCAGTCCACCGGGACTAACCTACGAGCAGTACTTC. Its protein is CASSPPGLTYEQYF.